What follows is one T cell receptor beta chain and its context. This record comes from a study of patients and donors after allogeneic stem cell transplantation. TCRdb called the RT-PCR reads again in MiXCR, with one record for every CDR3 protein. The sample holds fewer than 500,000 distinct CDR3 sequences, roughly 17% seen once. Deletions cut 0 bases from V and 0 bases from J, with 8 bases between. The CDR3 covers 16 residues. Germline V gene sequence: CDR1 SGHVS, CDR2 FNYEAQ. The sequence came from a human donor who was either an allogeneic HSCT recipient or a stem cell or donor lymphocyte infusion donor (not recorded which). It is not recorded whose cells these are; they may come from a transplant donor. The chain recombines TRBV7-6 with TRBJ1-4; D gene ambiguous. Sequencing was done on a sample of blood, either unsorted or a sorted T cell fraction (not recorded which). The CDR3 protein is CASSLAGPATNEKLFF. CDR3 sequence (DNA): TGTGCCAGCAGCTTAGCAGGACCTGCAACTAATGAAAAACTGTTTTTT.